This T cell receptor (beta chain) was sequenced in a study of T cells in tuberculosis. Each donor contributed about 100,000 T cells on average, unsorted. Worth noting for this clone: No antigen is known for it.

Study findings and constraints: The TCR-beta difference was not significant; alpha differences partly reflected length. A GMM-specific repertoire classifier reached about 85% accuracy, AUROC about 0.87. GMM-specific TCRs were nearer to active tuberculosis alpha repertoires, suggesting expansion.

Germline CDR1 SGHNT, CDR2 YYREEE (reference sequence). The CDR3 sequence is 13 residues long. V lost 3 bases and J lost 5; bases outside the gene matches: 4. Libraries were prepared by immunoSEQ multiplex PCR; TCRdb keeps only in-frame clonotypes and omits some of them. The data show roughly 30,000 clones, roughly 90% seen once. The source of this sequence is a donor between 10 and 35 years old with latent tuberculosis or without tuberculosis infection. The chain links TRBV5-4 to TRBJ1-2; TRBD1 matches at 7 bases. Sequenced input: PBMCs. The CDR3 protein is CASSSGTDYGYTF. In nucleotides, the CDR3 is TGTGCCAGCAGCTCAGGGACAGATTATGGCTACACCTTC. The full variable domain, with the rest looked up from reference TRBV5-4 and TRBJ1-2, is ETGVTQSPTHLIKTRGQQVTLRCSSQSGHNTVSWYQQALGQGPQFIFQYYREEENGRGNFPPRFSGLQFPNYSSELNVNALELDDSALYLCASSSGTDYGYTFGSGTRLTVV.